This T cell receptor beta chain originates from a study of cytomegalovirus exposure and HLA in healthy donors. The germline V gene has CDR1 KGHSH and CDR2 LQKENI. The CDR3 covers 19 residues. The trim removed 2 bases at V and 5 bases at J, leaving 17 bases unmatched. 60 Vbeta and 13 Jbeta primers were used in PCR. The method was immunoSEQ multiplex PCR; TCRdb's version includes in-frame clones alone and lacks a portion of them. This table holds about 170,000 clones, 80% to 90% found once. This receptor was identified in a woman under 30 in good health and CMV-seronegative. Material for sequencing was PBMCs. J is TRBJ2-7 and V is TRBV18, with 11 bases aligning to TRBD1. The CDR3 DNA reads as TGTGCCAGCTCACCAACCAGACAGAATAGGGACAGGGGGAGGAACGAGCAGTACTTC. It yields the protein CASSPTRQNRDRGRNEQYF.